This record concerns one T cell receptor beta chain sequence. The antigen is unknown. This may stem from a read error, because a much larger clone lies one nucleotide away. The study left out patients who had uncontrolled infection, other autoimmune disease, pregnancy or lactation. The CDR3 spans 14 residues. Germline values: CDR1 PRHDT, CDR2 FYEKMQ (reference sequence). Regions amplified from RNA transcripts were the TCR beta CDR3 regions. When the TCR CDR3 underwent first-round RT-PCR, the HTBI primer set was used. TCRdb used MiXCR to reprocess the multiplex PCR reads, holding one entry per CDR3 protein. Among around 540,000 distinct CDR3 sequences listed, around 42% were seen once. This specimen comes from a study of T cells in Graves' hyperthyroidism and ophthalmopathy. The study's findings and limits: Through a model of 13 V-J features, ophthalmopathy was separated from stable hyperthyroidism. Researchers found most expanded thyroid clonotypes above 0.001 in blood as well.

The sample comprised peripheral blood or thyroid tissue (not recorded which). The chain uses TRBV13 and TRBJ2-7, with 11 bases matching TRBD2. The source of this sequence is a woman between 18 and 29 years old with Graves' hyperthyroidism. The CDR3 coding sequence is TGTGCCAGCAGCTTAACTAGCGGGAGTTGGGAGCAGTGCTTC. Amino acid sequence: CASSLTSGSWEQCF.